These 13 T cell receptor beta chains were sequenced from one sample in a study of blood T cell repertoires in COVID-19. This table comes from immunoSEQ multiplex PCR, and its TCRdb copy is limited to in-frame clones, with some not included. The sample records 60,000 to 75,000 clones, about 80% being singletons. Sequencing was done on a sample of peripheral blood. These receptors were obtained from an elderly woman with acute or convalescent COVID-19.

This chain uses TRBV14 with TRBJ2-3; TRBD2 matches 11 bases. J lost 4 bases, V lost 4 bases, and 10 bases had no gene match. Germline CDR1 SGHDN, CDR2 FVKESK. This CDR3 has 17 residues. The CDR3 bases are TGTGCCAGCAGCCTTTCCTCTAGCGGGAGGCATGCAGATACGCAGTATTTT. As protein: CASSLSSSGRHADTQYF.

This chain connects TRBV3-1 (or the pseudogene TRBV3-2) to TRBJ1-2, with D unclear. The V gene's germline CDR1 is LGHDT and CDR2 YNNKEL (reference sequence). The CDR3 totals 14 residues. Trimming took off 3 bases at V and 4 bases at J, with 12 bases between the two ends. CDR3 protein: CASSQRIISYGYTF. The CDR3, as DNA: TGTGCCAGCAGCCAGCGCATAATAAGCTATGGCTACACCTTC.

V usage is TRBV9 and J usage is TRBJ2-7; 7 nucleotides match TRBD1. The CDR3 is made up of 14 amino acids. V gave up 4 bases and J gave up 2 bases; unmatched junction bases: 6. Germline V lookup: CDR1 SGDLS, CDR2 YYNGEE. The CDR3 DNA reads TGTGCCAGCAGCAAGACAGGGAACACCTACGAGCAGTACTTC. Encoded protein: CASSKTGNTYEQYF.

The chain uses TRBV28 and TRBJ1-1, with D perhaps TRBD1 (5 bases). The germline V gene encodes CDR1 MDHEN and CDR2 SYDVKM. This CDR3 is built from 16 residues. V lost 2 bases, J lost 5 bases, and 18 bases lay in between. In DNA form, the CDR3 reads TGTGCCAGCAGTTTAATTGGGGCGGCGGGGCGGACTGAAGCTTTCTTT. Amino acid sequence: CASSLIGAAGRTEAFF.

CDR3 bases: TGTGCCAGCGGCAACTATGGCTACACCTTC. Encoded protein: CASGNYGYTF. This chain connects TRBV11-2 to TRBJ1-2; D remains unclear. V lost 8 bases, J lost 2 bases, and 3 bases lay in between. Germline CDR1 SGHAT, CDR2 FQNNGV. There are 10 residues in the CDR3.

This clone was counted many times. The rearrangement uses TRBV19 and TRBJ2-7, with D possibly matching TRBD2 (6 bases). Trimming removed 6 bases at V and 1 base at J, with 16 bases between. Germline lookup yields CDR1 LNHDA and CDR2 SQIVND (reference sequence). The CDR3 is 15 residues long. The CDR3 spells CASSVGDGGSYEQYF. The CDR3 DNA sequence: TGTGCCAGTAGCGTGGGCGACGGAGGGTCCTACGAGCAGTACTTC.

The chain carries TRBV11-2 and TRBJ1-1; tentatively, D is TRBD1 (5 bases). V shed 2 bases and J shed 4 bases, with 11 bases lying between them. The germline gives CDR1 SGHAT, CDR2 FQNNGV. This CDR3 is built from 14 residues. The CDR3 DNA reads as TGTGCCAGCAGCTTATCCGGGGGGAGCACTGAAGCTTTCTTT. Translating gives CASSLSGGSTEAFF.

The chain has TRBV6-2 or TRBV6-3 and TRBJ2-7; the match to TRBD2 covers 16 bases. Germline CDR1 and CDR2: MNHEY and SVGEGT. Trimming cost V 2 bases and J 4 bases; bases outside gene matches: 5. This CDR3 is built from 17 residues. CDR3 coding DNA: TGTGCCAGCAGTTACCCGGGACTAGCGGGAGGGCCTTACGAGCAGTACTTC. This gives the protein CASSYPGLAGGPYEQYF.

The chain has TRBV18 and TRBJ2-1; D is possibly TRBD2 (5 bases). Germline CDR1 reads KGHSH; CDR2 reads LQKENI. This CDR3 spans 15 amino acids. V lost 0 bases to trimming and J lost 7 bases, with 13 bases between them. CDR3 sequence reads: CASSPPSLRENEQFF. DNA of the CDR3: TGTGCCAGCTCACCACCGAGCCTTAGGGAGAATGAGCAGTTCTTC.

This clone was picked up one time. The J gene is TRBJ2-1, the V gene TRBV27, with 11 bases lining up with TRBD1. Per germline, CDR1 MNHEY and CDR2 SMNVEV (reference sequence). The V and J ends lost 5 bases and 4 bases, in that order; junction bases with no gene match: 7. The CDR3 sequence is 16 residues long. The CDR3 DNA reads as TGTGCCAGCAGTACCCCCCGGGACAGGGGGTACAATGAGCAGTTCTTC. Amino acids: CASSTPRDRGYNEQFF.

The chain links TRBV5-1 to TRBJ2-1; TRBD1 agrees at 10 bases. There are 15 residues in the CDR3. The V gene end was trimmed by 3 bases and the J gene end by 9 bases; junction bases not matched to a gene: 9. Germline-derived CDR1 and CDR2 are SGHRS and YFSETQ. The CDR3 region has the DNA TGCGCCAGCAGCTCCCGCACGGGACAGGGGAGTGAGCAGTTCTTC. It encodes CASSSRTGQGSEQFF.

CDR3 loop: CASSLGSGRETQYF. Here the CDR3 DNA reads TGCGCCAGCAGCTTGGGTTCTGGGAGGGAGACCCAGTACTTC. The chain employs TRBV5-1 and TRBJ2-5; D is possibly TRBD2 (6 bases). The CDR3 has 14 residues. Trimming pared 0 bases from V and 5 bases from J, leaving 11 bases between. The germline V gene encodes CDR1 SGHRS and CDR2 YFSETQ.

This clone was seen only a few times. This chain joins TRBV3-1 (or the pseudogene TRBV3-2) and TRBJ2-7; D remains unclear. Trimming shortened V by 2 bases and J by 2 bases, and 4 bases separated the two germline ends. The CDR3 is 12 residues long. Germline CDR1 is LGHDT and CDR2 is YNNKEL (reference sequence). CDR3 coding DNA: TGTGCCAGCAGCCAAACTGCCTACGAGCAGTACTTC. It codes for CASSQTAYEQYF.